This T cell receptor (beta chain) was captured in a study of blood T cell repertoires in COVID-19. Study details: Some COVID-19 samples were acute and others convalescent; all came from the United States, Italy and Spain. T cells, B-cell-depleted T cells, or PBMCs supplied cDNA or gDNA.

Authors' processing steps: From reference gene primer amplification, estimates of nucleated cell counts were derived. Assay used: immunoSEQ multiplex PCR; TCRdb lists only in-frame clones, some missing. V and J calls and clone size are those listed in that table; D and trimming were worked out from the DNA. This sample yields tens of thousands of clones, of which roughly 85% are seen a single time; around 27% belongs to the top ten. The sequence was collected from a man in his 60s with active or convalescent COVID-19. Input material: peripheral blood.

The CDR3, as DNA: TGTGCCAGCACTATCGCGCCAGGGGGGACGCAGTATTTT. Translated: CASTIAPGGTQYF. The chain uses TRBV7-6 and TRBJ2-3; D may be TRBD1 (7 bases). Per germline, CDR1 SGHVS and CDR2 FNYEAQ. V lost 7 bases and J 9 bases, leaving 17 bases between the germline ends. This CDR3 is 13 amino acids long.